These 22 T cell receptor beta chains were sequenced from one sample in a study of CD8+CD57+ T cells in acquired aplastic anemia. Genomic DNA constituted the template upon which TCR beta VDJ and CDR3 profiling was performed. Using its own MiXCR run on the reads, TCRdb lists one record per CDR3 protein. The sample includes 400,000 to 500,000 distinct CDR3 sequences, about two thirds of them seen just once. Source material: sorted CD4+, CD8+, or CD8+CD57+ T cells (not recorded which) from PBMCs. These receptors originate from a human donor in good health, serving as a control.

The chain couples TRBV20-1 to TRBJ1-6; maybe TRBD1 (5 bases). Per the germline V gene, CDR1 is DFQATT and CDR2 is SNEGSKA (reference sequence). The CDR3 totals 14 residues. V lost 1 base and J lost 7, with 11 bases in between. The CDR3 region has the DNA TGCAGTGCTAGAGGGCTCAGGGACAATTCACCCCTCCACTTT. It codes for CSARGLRDNSPLHF.

V is TRBV9 and J is TRBJ2-5; weak D call: TRBD2 (5 bases). Germline CDR1 SGDLS, CDR2 YYNGEE. V was pared by 5 bases and J by 2 bases, with 13 bases between. This CDR3 region has 14 residues. The CDR3 here is CASSEEALQETQYF. In DNA, the CDR3 is TGTGCCAGCAGTGAGGAGGCACTTCAAGAGACCCAGTACTTC.

V usage is TRBV7-9 and J usage is TRBJ2-5; D perhaps matches TRBD2 (7 bases). Germline CDR1 is SEHNR and CDR2 is FQNEAQ (reference sequence). V was trimmed by 5 bases and J by 6 bases, leaving 16 bases between them. This CDR3 has 14 residues. The chain's CDR3 is CASSLGGDHKTQYF. The DNA for the CDR3 is TGTGCCAGCAGCCTAGGGGGGGACCACAAGACCCAGTACTTC.

The chain employs TRBV7-9 and TRBJ1-2; 7 bases are shared with TRBD1. Trimming took 1 base from V and 7 from J; bases not matched to a gene: 9. Germline V gene lookup returns CDR1 SEHNR and CDR2 FQNEAQ (reference sequence). The CDR3 spans 15 residues. This CDR3 reads CASSLDQGGRGGYTF. The CDR3 region has the DNA TGTGCCAGCAGCTTAGATCAGGGGGGCAGAGGTGGCTACACCTTC.

The V and J genes are TRBV15 and TRBJ2-4; the match to TRBD2 covers 8 bases. V lost 5 bases, J lost 1 base, and 7 bases stayed unmatched. Germline assignment: CDR1 LNHNV and CDR2 YYDKDF (reference sequence). The CDR3 runs to 16 residues. As DNA, the CDR3 is TGTGCCACCAGCCGGGGGGGAGAAGGGGCCAAAAACATTCAGTACTTC. It codes for CATSRGGEGAKNIQYF.

The chain links TRBV20-1 to TRBJ1-3; D unresolved. In germline, CDR1 is DFQATT, CDR2 SNEGSKA (reference sequence). The CDR3 is 13 amino acids. The ends were cut back, 2 bases at V and 11 bases at J, with 16 bases in the middle. The CDR3 region is CSARTGPGLAIYF. As DNA, the CDR3 is TGCAGTGCTAGAACGGGCCCGGGATTGGCCATATATTTT.

To note about this clonotype: No conserved phenylalanine or tryptophan ends this CDR3, so it is likely a read error. It is unclear where the CDR3 begins or ends on the DNA, so no DNA is shown, and the CDR3 is as TCRdb lists it. This chain links TRBV7-2 with TRBJ2-5. The length of the CDR3 is 9 amino acids, counting both ends. Per germline, CDR1 SGHTA and CDR2 FQGNSA. The chain's CDR3 is CASSLVEAT.

Regarding this clonotype: One end of the junction fails to match germline, which may point to a read error. The V call is TRBV9, the J call TRBJ1-6; D remains unclear. Looked up from germline, CDR1 is SGDLS and CDR2 is YYNGEE. CDR3 length: 14 amino acids. The CDR3 protein is CASSFSGLDSPPHF. In DNA, the CDR3 is TGCGCCAGCAGCTTCAGTGGGCTGGATTCACCCCCCCACTTT.

Comments on this clonotype: Because the CDR3 is missing its conserved closing phenylalanine or tryptophan, this is likely a read error. It is unclear where the CDR3 begins or ends on the DNA, so no DNA is shown, and the CDR3 is as TCRdb lists it. This sequence joins TRBV7-3 and TRBJ2-5; no check of the table's D call, TRBD1, against the DNA was made. The CDR3 numbers 12 amino acids, ends counted. The germline CDR1 and CDR2 sequences are SGHTA and FQGTGA. The CDR3 sequence is CASSRDRVTECT.

This clonotype has ten or more counts. CDR3: CASSLGRGWSEQFF. CDR3 nucleotide sequence: TGTGCCAGCAGTTTAGGGCGGGGGTGGAGTGAGCAGTTCTTC. The gene calls are TRBV12-3 or TRBV12-4 and TRBJ2-1; TRBD2 aligns across 7 bases. The CDR3 spans 14 residues. J gave up 9 bases and V 1 base, and 6 bases lay outside the gene matches.

Worth noting for this clonotype: The junction departs from germline at one end; a sequencing error may be responsible. The chain has TRBV7-2 and TRBJ2-2; D may match TRBD1 or TRBD2 (5 bases each). The germline V gene has CDR1 SGHTA and CDR2 FQGNSA. The CDR3 runs 14 residues. The CDR3 spells CASSLRPNTGAQLF. CDR3 DNA sequence: TGTGCCAGCAGCCTGAGACCGAACACCGGGGCGCAGCTTTTT.

Only a few counts were recorded for this clonotype. The chain has TRBV20-1 and TRBJ2-7; D might be TRBD1 (6 bases). CDR1 and CDR2 (germline): DFQATT, SNEGSKA (reference sequence). CDR3 length: 14 amino acids. The V end was cut by 0 bases, the J end by 6 bases, with 15 bases between. CDR3 region: CSARETGGGIEQYF. The CDR3 DNA reads as TGCAGTGCTAGAGAGACAGGTGGGGGAATCGAGCAGTACTTC.

This rearrangement joins TRBV7-9 to TRBJ1-5, with D maybe TRBD1 (5 bases). Germline V lookup: CDR1 SEHNR, CDR2 FQNEAQ (reference sequence). The CDR3 extends over 13 amino acids. V shed 4 bases and J shed 1 base, with 5 bases lying between them. The CDR3, as DNA: TGTGCCAGCAGCTACAGGAGCAATCAGCCCCAGCATTTT. Encoded protein: CASSYRSNQPQHF.

This clonotype was recorded once. V is TRBV5-1 and J is TRBJ2-7; D call uncertain. Trimming stripped 0 bases from V and 3 bases from J, with 10 bases between. This CDR3 is 14 amino acids long. Germline CDR1 is SGHRS and CDR2 is YFSETQ. CDR3 amino acids: CASSLDRMIYEQYF. In DNA form, the CDR3 reads TGCGCCAGCAGCTTGGATCGGATGATCTACGAGCAGTACTTC.

This clonotype was detected only once. The V call is TRBV7-3, the J call TRBJ2-2; D remains unclear. V lost 5 bases to trimming and J lost 14 bases, with 27 bases between them. CDR3 length: 16 amino acids. The germline CDR1 and CDR2 sequences are SGHTA and FQGTGA. The CDR3 sequence is CASSPFAPPPTADLFF. In DNA form, the CDR3 reads TGTGCCAGCAGCCCCTTCGCACCACCGCCTACTGCAGATCTGTTTTTT. The full variable domain, completed using reference TRBV7-3 and TRBJ2-2, is GAGVSQTPSNKVTEKGKYVELRCDPISGHTALYWYRQSLGQGPEFLIYFQGTGAADDSGLPNDRFFAVRPEGSVSTLKIQRTERGDSAVYLCASSPFAPPPTADLFFGEGSRLTVL.

There are many counts of this clonotype. This chain links TRBV11-2 with TRBJ2-7; D unclear. Germline loops: CDR1 SGHAT, CDR2 FQNNGV. Deletions cut 1 base from V and 1 base from J, with 5 bases between. The CDR3 loop spans 13 amino acids. The CDR3 is CASSLVQSYEQYF. The CDR3 nucleotides read TGTGCCAGCAGCTTAGTCCAGTCCTACGAGCAGTACTTC.

V is TRBV6-5 and J is TRBJ1-1, with D unresolved. Per germline, CDR1 MNHEY and CDR2 SVGAGI. This CDR3 comprises 16 residues. V lost 10 bases, J lost 0 bases, and 21 bases lay in between. CDR3 sequence: CATTRAFAALNTEAFF. The CDR3 DNA reads as TGTGCCACCACGAGAGCATTTGCAGCCTTGAACACTGAAGCTTTCTTT.

The chain joins TRBV7-3 to TRBJ2-5; TRBD2 agrees at 12 bases. The germline V gene encodes CDR1 SGHTA and CDR2 FQGTGA. V lost 4 bases, J lost 4 bases, and 4 bases stayed unmatched. There are 15 residues in the CDR3. The CDR3 nucleotides read TGTGCCAGCAGCTACACTAGCGGGGGGCCAGAGACCCAGTACTTC. Translated, it gives CASSYTSGGPETQYF.

The J gene is TRBJ2-5, the V gene TRBV7-3; D could derive from TRBD1 or TRBD2 (6 bases each). The CDR3 runs to 16 residues. From germline, CDR1 is SGHTA and CDR2 FQGTGA. Trimming removed 3 bases at V and 10 bases at J, with 24 bases between. The CDR3 spells CASSLARGGGYTFQYF. The CDR3 DNA sequence: TGTGCCAGCAGCTTGGCCAGGGGAGGTGGCTACACCTTCCAGTACTTC.

The V gene is TRBV6-5, the J gene TRBJ1-2; no clear D gene. The length of the CDR3 is 13 residues. The germline V gene has CDR1 MNHEY and CDR2 SVGAGI. Between the trimmed V and J ends, which lost 2 bases and 1 base, there was a span of 5 bases. CDR3 nucleotides: TGTGCCAGCAGTTACGGAGTTAACTATGGCTACACCTTC. It encodes CASSYGVNYGYTF.

The chain combines TRBV5-1 with TRBJ1-6; D unclear. The germline V and J ends were trimmed by 4 bases and 15 bases, with 17 bases remaining between them. Germline loops: CDR1 SGHRS, CDR2 YFSETQ. The CDR3 consists of 13 residues. The CDR3 loop reads CASSKLIQAHLHF. CDR3 DNA sequence: TGCGCCAGCAGCAAACTAATCCAGGCACACCTCCACTTT.

On this clonotype: Given a much more abundant clone one base away, this may be a read error. The chain carries TRBV5-1 and TRBJ1-1; no clear D. The CDR3 totals 13 residues. The germline V gene encodes CDR1 SGHRS and CDR2 YFSETQ. The CDR3: CASSLEAYTEALF. DNA for the CDR3: TGCGCCAGCAGCCTTGAGGCTTACACTGAAGCTCTCTTT.